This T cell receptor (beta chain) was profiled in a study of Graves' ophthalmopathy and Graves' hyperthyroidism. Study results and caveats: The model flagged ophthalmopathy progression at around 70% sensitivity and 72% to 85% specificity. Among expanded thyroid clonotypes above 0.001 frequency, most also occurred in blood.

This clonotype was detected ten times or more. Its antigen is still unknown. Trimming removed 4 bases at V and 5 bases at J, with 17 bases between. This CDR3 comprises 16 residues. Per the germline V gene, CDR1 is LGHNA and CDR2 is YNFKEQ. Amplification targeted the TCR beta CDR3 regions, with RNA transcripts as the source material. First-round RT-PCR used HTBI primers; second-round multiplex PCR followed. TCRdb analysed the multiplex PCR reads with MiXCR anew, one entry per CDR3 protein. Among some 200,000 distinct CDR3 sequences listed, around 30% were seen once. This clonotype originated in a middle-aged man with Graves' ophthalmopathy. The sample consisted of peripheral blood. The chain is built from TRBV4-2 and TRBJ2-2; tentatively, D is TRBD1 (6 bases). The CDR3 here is CASSPDPRGWTGELFF. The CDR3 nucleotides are TGTGCCAGCAGCCCCGATCCGAGGGGGTGGACCGGGGAGCTGTTTTTT.